Below are 26 T cell receptor beta chains sequenced from a single sample in a study of identical twins. TCRdb re-derived calls from the 5' RACE reads in MiXCR, one entry per CDR3 protein. The repertoire has roughly 1,500,000 distinct CDR3 sequences, roughly a third of them found once; the top ten carry about 0.27%. Material for sequencing was cord blood. These receptors all stem from a newborn girl in good health.

In its sample, this clonotype was seen a few times. V and J are TRBV2 and TRBJ1-2; 10 bases line up with TRBD1. CDR3 length equals 15 residues. CDR1 is SNHLY, CDR2 FYNNEI, per germline. V lost 8 bases and J lost 7; bases outside the gene matches: 13. The CDR3 here is CASLTTGQGGIGYTF. Written as DNA, the CDR3 is TGTGCCAGCCTCACCACAGGACAGGGGGGAATTGGCTACACCTTC. Full variable domain (missing parts from reference TRBV2 and TRBJ1-2): EPEVTQTPSHQVTQMGQEVILRCVPISNHLYFYWYRQILGQKVEFLVSFYNNEISEKSEIFDDQFSVERPDGSNFTLKIRSTKLEDSAMYFCASLTTGQGGIGYTFGSGTRLTVV.

The chain carries TRBV7-2 and TRBJ2-1; tentatively, D is TRBD2 (6 bases). V gave up 5 bases and J gave up 6 bases, with 11 bases separating them. This CDR3 has 13 amino acids. Germline V gene sequence: CDR1 SGHTA, CDR2 FQGNSA. CDR3 in DNA: TGTGCCAGCAGCCGGCGGGACCTCAATGAGCAGTTCTTC. Translated, it gives CASSRRDLNEQFF.

Points on this clonotype: A single base separates this from a much larger clone, so it may be a read error. This chain links TRBV6-6 with TRBJ1-2; no clear D. Trimming removed 0 bases from V and 4 bases from J, with 12 bases in between. CDR1 is MNHNY and CDR2 is SVGAGI in the germline V gene (reference sequence). CDR3 length equals 15 residues. The CDR3: CASSYSPVLSYGYTF. Here the CDR3 DNA reads TGTGCCAGCAGTTACTCTCCAGTCCTCTCCTATGGCTACACCTTC.

There are a few counts of this clonotype. V is TRBV10-3 and J is TRBJ1-1; tentatively, D is TRBD1 (5 bases). The CDR3 covers 15 residues. V shed 3 bases and J shed 3 bases, with 14 bases lying between them. CDR1 and CDR2 (germline): ENHRY, SYGVKD. The chain's CDR3 is CAISDRGRRDTEAFF. CDR3 coding DNA: TGTGCCATCAGTGACCGGGGACGGCGGGACACTGAAGCTTTCTTT.

This clonotype was counted only a few times. The chain carries TRBV7-2 and TRBJ2-1, with 10 bases matching TRBD2. The CDR3 loop spans 18 amino acids. CDR1 and CDR2 from the germline V gene are SGHTA and FQGNSA. V dropped 2 bases and J dropped 0; count of bases not matched to a gene: 7. CDR3 loop: CASSLLTGLAISYNEQFF. The DNA for the CDR3 is TGTGCCAGCAGCTTATTGACGGGACTAGCGATCTCCTACAATGAGCAGTTCTTC.

The CDR3 DNA follows: TGCAGCGTTAAAGCGCCGGGACAGACAAAAAACATTCAGTACTTC. This sequence encodes CSVKAPGQTKNIQYF. V usage is TRBV29-1 and J usage is TRBJ2-7, with 7 bases identical to TRBD1. The closer fit of TRBJ2-4 to the DNA end suggests the J call may be wrong. The germline gives CDR1 SQVTM, CDR2 ANQGSEA. There are 15 residues in the CDR3.

This clonotype was seen a few times. The V gene is TRBV12-3 or TRBV12-4, the J gene TRBJ2-5, with D possibly TRBD2 on 5 matching bases. Between the trimmed V and J ends, which lost 2 bases and 2 bases, there was a span of 12 bases. The CDR3 runs 15 residues. The CDR3 region has the DNA TGTGCCAGCAGTTTACCGGGGATCTATCAAGAGACCCAGTACTTC. This codes for CASSLPGIYQETQYF.

This clonotype was recorded a few times. The V and J genes are TRBV4-2 and TRBJ2-3, with D perhaps matching TRBD2 (5 bases). The CDR3 is made up of 17 amino acids. V lost 4 bases and J lost 2, with 19 bases in between. CDR1 and CDR2 from the germline V gene are LGHNA and YNFKEQ. The CDR3 sequence is CASSRKRVVGSTDTQYF. The CDR3 bases are TGTGCCAGCAGCCGAAAGAGGGTGGTGGGCTCCACAGATACGCAGTATTTT.

This clonotype was detected only a few times. The CDR3 sequence is CASSLEGHGPNQPQHF. CDR3 nucleotide sequence: TGTGCCAGCAGCTTAGAGGGACATGGTCCCAATCAGCCCCAGCATTTT. J is TRBJ1-5 and V is TRBV11-2, with D maybe TRBD1 (6 bases). With 0 bases removed from V and 3 bases from J, the gap between germline ends came to 12 bases. CDR1 is SGHAT, CDR2 FQNNGV, per germline. There are 16 residues in the CDR3.

A word on this clonotype: A much more abundant neighbour one base away suggests this may be a read error. CDR3 nucleotide sequence: TGTGCCGGCCTTGGGCTCCCTTTCGGAACAGGAATCTCCTACGAGCAGTACTTC. Its translation is CAGLGLPFGTGISYEQYF. The chain uses TRBV28 and TRBJ2-4; the D gene is possibly TRBD1 (5 bases). TRBJ2-7 explains the end of the DNA better; the J call may be wrong. CDR3 length: 18 amino acids. Germline assignment: CDR1 MDHEN and CDR2 SYDVKM.

At least ten counts were recorded for this clonotype. For the CDR3, the DNA is TGTGCCAGCAGCCAAGATAGCAGGGCCCATGAGCAGTTCTTC. Translated: CASSQDSRAHEQFF. The V gene is TRBV4-2, the J gene TRBJ2-1, with a weak D call TRBD1 (5 bases). The length of the CDR3 is 14 residues. Trimming took off 0 bases at V and 8 bases at J, with 11 bases between the two ends. The V gene's germline CDR1 is LGHNA and CDR2 YNFKEQ.

The V gene is TRBV6-6, the J gene TRBJ2-4, with TRBD2 matching 10 bases. The ends lost 4 bases at V and 0 bases at J; junction bases unmatched: 6. This CDR3 spans 17 amino acids. Germline-derived CDR1 and CDR2 are MNHNY and SVGAGI (reference sequence). The CDR3 loop reads CASSWGSGGLAKNIQYF. The DNA of the CDR3 is TGTGCCAGCAGTTGGGGTAGCGGGGGGCTAGCCAAAAACATTCAGTACTTC.

Of note for this clonotype: Germline is not matched at one junction end, which may reflect a read error. The V call is TRBV2, the J call TRBJ2-1; a possible D gene is TRBD2 (6 bases). CDR3 length: 13 amino acids. Germline V gives CDR1 SNHLY, CDR2 FYNNEI. Here the CDR3 reads CASRPLAFNGQFF. The CDR3 DNA follows: TGTGCCAGTCGACCCCTAGCGTTCAATGGGCAGTTCTTC.

This clonotype was observed a few times. This chain joins TRBV7-9 and TRBJ2-7; the match to TRBD1 covers 10 bases. From germline, CDR1 is SEHNR and CDR2 FQNEAQ (reference sequence). V trimming: 6 bases; J trimming: 3 bases; junction bases outside the gene matches: 8. The CDR3 is 15 residues long. This CDR3 reads CASSPDRGPFYEQYF. The CDR3 DNA reads as TGTGCCAGCAGTCCCGACAGGGGGCCTTTCTACGAGCAGTACTTC.

V gene TRBV10-3 combines with J gene TRBJ1-6; 7 nucleotides line up with TRBD1. V trimming: 3 bases; J trimming: 7 bases; junction bases outside the gene matches: 3. The CDR3 has 14 residues. Germline V gene sequence: CDR1 ENHRY, CDR2 SYGVKD. In DNA form, the CDR3 reads TGTGCCATCAGTGAAACAGGGGACAATTCACCCCTCCACTTT. It translates to CAISETGDNSPLHF.

The chain uses TRBV29-1 and TRBJ1-5; no clear D gene. CDR1 is SQVTM and CDR2 is ANQGSEA in the germline V gene. The CDR3 sequence is 13 residues long. The V end lost 7 bases, the J end lost 5 bases, and 15 bases lay between the germline ends. DNA for the CDR3: TGCAGCGCCGCCGAGTCCGGGGATCAGCCCCAGCATTTT. The encoded protein is CSAAESGDQPQHF.

V is TRBV28 and J is TRBJ1-1; D may be TRBD1 (6 bases). Germline CDR1 and CDR2: MDHEN and SYDVKM. The CDR3 spans 17 residues. The germline V and J ends were trimmed by 2 bases and 4 bases, with 20 bases remaining between them. CDR3: CASSLAGGFKGGTEAFF. The CDR3 region has the DNA TGTGCCAGCAGTTTAGCTGGGGGCTTTAAGGGGGGCACTGAAGCTTTCTTT.

This chain joins TRBV20-1 and TRBJ2-5; 12 bases fit TRBD2. This CDR3 is 15 amino acids long. V lost 5 bases, J lost 4 bases, and 8 bases stayed unmatched. Germline CDR1 is DFQATT and CDR2 is SNEGSKA (reference sequence). In DNA, the CDR3 is TGCAGTGCTCCACGGACTAGCGGGATGGGAGAGACCCAGTACTTC. Protein product: CSAPRTSGMGETQYF.

The V call is TRBV7-2, the J call TRBJ2-3; TRBD2 aligns across 13 bases. This CDR3 region has 18 residues. Per the germline V gene, CDR1 is SGHTA and CDR2 is FQGNSA. J lost 0 bases, V lost 5 bases, and 8 bases had no gene match. CDR3 sequence: CASSPRLAGGYSTDTQYF. CDR3 in DNA: TGTGCCAGCAGCCCGAGACTAGCGGGGGGCTATAGCACAGATACGCAGTATTTT. Using reference TRBV7-2 and TRBJ2-3 for the parts outside the CDR3, the full variable domain is GAGVSQSPSNKVTEKGKDVELRCDPISGHTALYWYRQSLGQGLEFLIYFQGNSAPDKSGLPSDRFSAERTGGSVSTLTIQRTQQEDSAVYLCASSPRLAGGYSTDTQYFGPGTRLTVL.

A note on this clonotype: A much more abundant neighbour one base away suggests this may be a read error. This sequence joins TRBV29-1 and TRBJ1-6; D is possibly TRBD1 (6 bases). Germline V lookup: CDR1 SQVTM, CDR2 ANQGSEA. This CDR3 contains 13 residues. The CDR3 is CGARQAGHSPLHF. The CDR3 DNA reads TGCGGCGCCAGACAGGCAGGGCATTCACCCCTCCACTTT. The full variable domain, with the rest looked up from reference TRBV29-1 and TRBJ1-6, is SAVISQKPSRDICQRGTSLTIQCQVDSQVTMMFWYRQQPGQSLTLIATANQGSEATYESGFVIDKFPISRPNLTFSTLTVSNMSPEDSSIYLCGARQAGHSPLHFGNGTRLTVT.

The sample holds a few counts of this clonotype. The rearrangement uses TRBV7-9 and TRBJ1-4; unclear D gene. Germline V CDR1 and CDR2: SEHNR, FQNEAQ (reference sequence). V lost 5 bases and J 0 bases, leaving 7 bases between the germline ends. The CDR3 covers 14 residues. CDR3 loop: CASSQFATNEKLFF. Written as DNA, the CDR3 is TGTGCCAGCAGCCAATTTGCAACTAATGAAAAACTGTTTTTT.

Remarks on this clonotype: A much larger clonotype is one base distant, so this may be a read error. This chain links TRBV6-6 with TRBJ2-1; TRBD1 is a possible D gene (6 bases). The V gene's germline CDR1 is MNHNY and CDR2 SVGAGI (reference sequence). Trimming took 2 bases from V and 13 from J, leaving 15 bases between them. The CDR3 extends over 13 amino acids. The CDR3 region has the DNA TGTGCCAGCAGTTACGGGTACAGGGAGACCCAGTTCTTC. Its translation is CASSYGYRETQFF.

This clonotype has just a few counts. The V call is TRBV2, the J call TRBJ2-3, with 9 bases matching TRBD2. The trim removed 4 bases at V and 7 bases at J, leaving 6 bases unmatched. This CDR3 contains 14 residues. Germline V gives CDR1 SNHLY, CDR2 FYNNEI. The DNA of the CDR3 is TGTGCCAGCAGTGCCCAGCGGGGGGCACATACGCAGTATTTT. Its protein product is CASSAQRGAHTQYF.

The chain has TRBV20-1 and TRBJ2-2, with TRBD1 matching 8 bases. Unmatched junction bases numbered 6, after V lost 3 bases and J lost 6 bases. CDR1 and CDR2 from the germline V gene are DFQATT and SNEGSKA (reference sequence). The CDR3 runs to 14 residues. The CDR3 protein is CSARPRGPAGELFF. CDR3 DNA sequence: TGCAGTGCTAGGCCCAGGGGGCCGGCCGGGGAGCTGTTTTTT.

This clonotype has only a few counts. The junction and the germline gene differ at one end; a read error may be behind it. This rearrangement joins TRBV20-1 to TRBJ2-1, with D hard to call. Germline V gene lookup returns CDR1 DFQATT and CDR2 SNEGSKA (reference sequence). The CDR3 extends over 9 amino acids. Written as DNA, the CDR3 is TGCAGTGCTGGAGATGAGCAGTTCTTC. Protein: CSAGDEQFF.

This chain joins TRBV25-1 and TRBJ2-3, with unresolved D. The length of the CDR3 is 14 residues. V lost 7 bases to trimming and J lost 0 bases, with 11 bases between them. The germline V gene encodes CDR1 MGHDK and CDR2 SYGVNS. The CDR3 nucleotides are TGTGCCAGCATTGGGTACAGCAGCACAGATACGCAGTATTTT. Its protein product is CASIGYSSTDTQYF.